These 31 T cell receptor beta chains were sequenced from one sample in a study of cytomegalovirus exposure and HLA in healthy donors. The study ran its PCR with 60 Vbeta and 13 Jbeta primers. Data came from immunoSEQ multiplex PCR; TCRdb stores just in-frame clones and leaves some out. In the table there are over 150,000 clones, around 68% of which are singletons. The sample taken for sequencing was PBMCs. The receptors here all came from a man in his forties or fifties in good health and CMV-seronegative.

This clone was seen a few times. DNA of the CDR3: TGTGCCAGCAGCGAAACGGGACAGGCGGGCTATGGCTACACCTTC. Protein product: CASSETGQAGYGYTF. V usage is TRBV5-6 and J usage is TRBJ1-2, with TRBD1 matching over 8 bases. Germline values: CDR1 SGHDT, CDR2 YYEEEE. CDR3 size: 15 residues. V shed 4 bases and J 4 bases; nucleotides not matched to a gene: 9.

The V gene is TRBV5-1, the J gene TRBJ2-5; 9 bases match TRBD2. CDR3 length: 16 amino acids. Germline V lookup: CDR1 SGHRS, CDR2 YFSETQ. V was pared by 4 bases and J by 1 base, with 8 bases of the junction left unmatched. The CDR3 is CASSLASGALQETQYF. DNA of the CDR3: TGCGCCAGCAGCCTCGCTAGCGGGGCACTCCAAGAGACCCAGTACTTC.

The V call is TRBV7-2, the J call TRBJ2-3, with 11 bases fitting TRBD2. V shed 6 bases, J shed 1 base, and the junction held 3 bases outside the gene matches. The CDR3 is made up of 15 amino acids. Germline-derived CDR1 and CDR2 are SGHTA and FQGNSA. CDR3 in amino acids: CASSLTSGGTDTQYF. The CDR3 DNA reads TGTGCCAGCAGTCTGACTAGCGGGGGCACAGATACGCAGTATTTT.

J is TRBJ2-5 and V is TRBV4-2; 12 bases agree with TRBD2. CDR3 length equals 19 residues. In germline, CDR1 is LGHNA, CDR2 YNFKEQ. The ends lost 0 bases at V and 5 bases at J; junction bases unmatched: 13. CDR3 in amino acids: CASSQEDFASGGATETQYF. The CDR3 DNA is TGTGCCAGCAGCCAAGAAGATTTTGCTAGCGGGGGGGCCACGGAGACCCAGTACTTC.

This clone has more than one count but fewer than ten. The V call is TRBV6-1, the J call TRBJ1-1; the match to TRBD1 covers 7 bases. This CDR3 spans 12 amino acids. The V segment lost 6 bases and the J segment 6 bases; nucleotides outside the gene matches: 4. The V gene's germline CDR1 is MNHNS and CDR2 SASEGT. The CDR3 DNA reads TGTGCCAGCAGAGCTGACAGGGCTGAAGCTTTCTTT. Its protein is CASRADRAEAFF.

The chain combines TRBV18 with TRBJ2-2, with D possibly matching TRBD2 (5 bases). This CDR3 has 14 residues. Trimming removed 4 bases from V and 3 bases from J, with 9 bases in between. Germline CDR1 reads KGHSH; CDR2 reads LQKENI. CDR3: CASSLREYTGELFF. The CDR3 DNA sequence: TGTGCCAGCTCACTCCGGGAATACACCGGGGAGCTGTTTTTT.

The chain couples TRBV28 to TRBJ1-2; D may be TRBD1 (6 bases). This CDR3 is built from 14 residues. Trimming removed 7 bases at V and 5 bases at J, with 17 bases between. The V gene's germline CDR1 is MDHEN and CDR2 SYDVKM. The CDR3 region is CASTQGRRGYGYTF. As DNA, the CDR3 is TGTGCCAGCACCCAGGGACGCAGGGGATATGGCTACACCTTC.

This clone was seen a few times. The CDR3 DNA is TGTGCCAGCAGCAGCACGGGGGGGTACAATGAGCAGTTCTTC. Amino acids: CASSSTGGYNEQFF. This sequence joins TRBV6-6 and TRBJ2-1, with 8 bases matching TRBD2. The germline V gene encodes CDR1 MNHNY and CDR2 SVGAGI (reference sequence). Trimming at V came to 6 bases and at J to 4 bases, leaving 5 bases not matched to a gene. The CDR3 totals 14 residues.

This clone occurred a few times. The J gene is TRBJ2-4, the V gene TRBV7-2; 7 nucleotides align to TRBD1. V dropped 5 bases and J dropped 10; count of bases not matched to a gene: 11. The CDR3 has 14 residues. Germline CDR1 and CDR2: SGHTA and FQGNSA. CDR3 protein: CASSRTGVPGIQYF. In DNA form, the CDR3 reads TGTGCCAGCAGCCGAACAGGGGTCCCGGGTATTCAGTACTTC. The whole variable domain, filled in from reference TRBV7-2 and TRBJ2-4, reads GAGVSQSPSNKVTEKGKDVELRCDPISGHTALYWYRQSLGQGLEFLIYFQGNSAPDKSGLPSDRFSAERTGGSVSTLTIQRTQQEDSAVYLCASSRTGVPGIQYFGAGTRLSVL.

The CDR3 bases are TGTGCCAGCAGCGCTCGCCCCGGGACAACCTATAATTCACCCCTCCACTTT. This translates into CASSARPGTTYNSPLHF. The V gene is TRBV9, the J gene TRBJ1-6, with a possible D match to TRBD1 (6 bases). Germline V gene sequence: CDR1 SGDLS, CDR2 YYNGEE. The CDR3 contains 17 residues. V was cut by 3 bases and J by 2 bases, with 15 bases left in between.

The chain combines TRBV5-4 with TRBJ1-4, with D tentatively TRBD1 (5 bases). There are 15 residues in the CDR3. Per germline, CDR1 SGHNT and CDR2 YYREEE (reference sequence). V lost 3 bases to trimming and J lost 3 bases, with 12 bases between them. The CDR3 is CASSWGGVPNEKLFF. CDR3 coding DNA: TGTGCCAGCAGCTGGGGGGGTGTCCCTAATGAAAAACTGTTTTTT.

This clone was observed a few times. CDR3 amino acids: CASSVQGRNTGELFF. CDR3 nucleotide sequence: TGTGCCAGCAGTGTCCAGGGGAGGAACACCGGGGAGCTGTTTTTT. J is TRBJ2-2 and V is TRBV2; D is possibly TRBD1 (6 bases). Trimming cost V 4 bases and J 1 base, with 10 bases left between them. Germline CDR1 is SNHLY and CDR2 is FYNNEI. The CDR3 covers 15 residues.

The chain joins TRBV15 to TRBJ2-7; TRBD1 might be the D (6 bases). The CDR3 consists of 14 residues. From germline, CDR1 is LNHNV and CDR2 YYDKDF (reference sequence). Trimming shortened V by 3 bases and J by 10 bases, and 19 bases separated the two germline ends. This CDR3 is CATSSPGQPFSQYF. The CDR3 DNA sequence: TGTGCCACCAGCAGTCCCGGACAGCCATTTAGTCAGTACTTC. The full variable domain, with the rest looked up from reference TRBV15 and TRBJ2-7, is DAMVIQNPRYQVTQFGKPVTLSCSQTLNHNVMYWYQQKSSQAPKLLFHYYDKDFNNEADTPDNFQSRRPNTSFCFLDIRSPGLGDTAMYLCATSSPGQPFSQYFGPGTRLTVT.

The chain uses TRBV5-1 and TRBJ1-1, with D possibly being TRBD1 (6 bases). The CDR3 totals 12 residues. Germline CDR1 SGHRS, CDR2 YFSETQ. Trimming removed 4 bases at V and 11 bases at J, with 15 bases between. The CDR3 bases are TGCGCCAGCAGCACGCAGGGGCCGGAGGCTTTCTTT. Protein product: CASSTQGPEAFF.

The DNA for the CDR3 is TGCGCCAGCAGCTCGGGGGCCTACCGGGACAGTAATGAAAAACTGTTTTTT. It translates to CASSSGAYRDSNEKLFF. The gene calls are TRBV5-1 and TRBJ1-4, with 7 positions matching TRBD1. The germline V gene encodes CDR1 SGHRS and CDR2 YFSETQ. The CDR3 sequence is 17 residues long. Losses at the gene ends were 3 bases for V and 4 bases for J; bases not matched to a gene: 12.

The CDR3, as DNA: TGTGCCAGCAGCTCAACTGGGGGGAACGGCTATGGCTACACCTTC. Residues: CASSSTGGNGYGYTF. This chain connects TRBV7-9 to TRBJ1-2; D may be TRBD1 (5 bases). Germline V gene sequence: CDR1 SEHNR, CDR2 FQNEAQ (reference sequence). There are 15 residues in the CDR3. Trimming took 4 bases from V and 4 from J, leaving 16 bases between them.

The rearrangement links TRBV5-1 to TRBJ1-2, with D maybe TRBD1 (6 bases). Germline V gene lookup returns CDR1 SGHRS and CDR2 YFSETQ. The CDR3 loop spans 13 amino acids. V was trimmed by 7 bases and J by 2 bases, leaving 12 bases between them. CDR3 sequence (DNA): TGCGCCAGCCGGACAGACGCCAACTATGGCTACACCTTC. It codes for CASRTDANYGYTF.

The chain couples TRBV5-1 to TRBJ1-5; unclear D gene. Germline V gene sequence: CDR1 SGHRS, CDR2 YFSETQ. V gave up 9 bases and J gave up 5 bases, with 18 bases separating them. The CDR3 sequence is 14 residues long. In DNA, the CDR3 is TGCGCCACCACCTCGATCCAAGACTATCAGCCCCAGCATTTT. It encodes CATTSIQDYQPQHF. The full variable domain, in which reference TRBV5-1 and TRBJ1-5 provide the parts outside the CDR3, is KAGVTQTPRYLIKTRGQQVTLSCSPISGHRSVSWYQQTPGQGLQFLFEYFSETQRNKGNFPGRFSGRQFSNSRSEMNVSTLELGDSALYLCATTSIQDYQPQHFGDGTRLSIL.

V is TRBV6-1 and J is TRBJ1-3; possible D gene TRBD1, 6 bases. Trimming cost V 0 bases and J 0 bases, with 9 bases left between them. CDR3 length equals 16 residues. Germline CDR1 MNHNS, CDR2 SASEGT. CDR3 nucleotide sequence: TGTGCCAGCAGTGAAGCAGGGGGAGTCTCTGGAAACACCATATATTTT. Residues: CASSEAGGVSGNTIYF.

The V gene is TRBV18, the J gene TRBJ2-1, with D possibly being TRBD1 (8 bases). Germline V gives CDR1 KGHSH, CDR2 LQKENI. CDR3 length: 13 amino acids. Trimming took 2 bases from V and 9 from J, leaving 11 bases between them. The CDR3 loop reads CASSPTGGVEQFF. In DNA, the CDR3 is TGTGCCAGCTCACCAACAGGGGGGGTTGAGCAGTTCTTC. Based on the CDR3 plus reference TRBV18 and TRBJ2-1, the full variable domain is NAGVMQNPRHLVRRRGQEARLRCSPMKGHSHVYWYRQLPEEGLKFMVYLQKENIIDESGMPKERFSAEFPKEGPSILRIQQVVRGDSAAYFCASSPTGGVEQFFGPGTRLTVL.

This sequence joins TRBV7-3 and TRBJ2-6; 7 bases are shared with TRBD1. With V trimmed by 5 bases and J by 0 bases, 4 bases remained unmatched. Germline V CDR1 and CDR2: SGHTA, FQGTGA. The CDR3 length is 16 residues. CDR3 sequence reads: CASSAGTASGANVLTF. In DNA form, the CDR3 reads TGTGCCAGCAGCGCCGGGACAGCCTCTGGGGCCAACGTCCTGACTTTC.

The rearrangement links TRBV18 to TRBJ1-2; 7 bases fit TRBD1. CDR3 length: 14 amino acids. The V gene's germline CDR1 is KGHSH and CDR2 LQKENI. The trim removed 2 bases at V and 4 bases at J, leaving 4 bases unmatched. The DNA for the CDR3 is TGTGCCAGCTCACCAGGGACAGACATCTATGGCTACACCTTC. As protein: CASSPGTDIYGYTF.

This clone was seen just once. This rearrangement joins TRBV5-4 to TRBJ1-3; D might be TRBD1 (5 bases). Germline V gene lookup returns CDR1 SGHNT and CDR2 YYREEE (reference sequence). This CDR3 spans 15 amino acids. V lost 4 bases, J lost 2 bases, and 13 bases lay in between. DNA for the CDR3: TGTGCCAGCAGCAGGGAGGGGAAAACTGGAAACACCATATATTTT. Translated, it gives CASSREGKTGNTIYF.

In this sample, this clone turned up a few times. This chain links TRBV4-1 with TRBJ1-1, with a tentative D call TRBD1 (5 bases). Germline CDR1 and CDR2: MGHRA and YSYEKL. V dropped 0 bases and J dropped 10 bases, with 12 bases sitting between them. The CDR3 runs to 13 residues. CDR3 amino acids: CASSQDGGGAAFF. CDR3 coding DNA: TGCGCCAGCAGCCAAGATGGCGGGGGAGCAGCTTTCTTT.

The chain links TRBV9 to TRBJ1-1; 10 bases are shared with TRBD1. CDR3 length: 15 amino acids. In germline, CDR1 is SGDLS, CDR2 YYNGEE. J gave up 2 bases and V 3 bases, and 4 bases lay outside the gene matches. The chain's CDR3 is CASSEGDRGNTEAFF. CDR3 nucleotide sequence: TGTGCCAGCAGCGAGGGGGACAGGGGTAACACTGAAGCTTTCTTT.

This chain connects TRBV4-1 to TRBJ1-2, with 11 nucleotides matching TRBD1. This CDR3 has 17 residues. Looked up from germline, CDR1 is MGHRA and CDR2 is YSYEKL. Trimming at V came to 4 bases and at J to 8 bases, leaving 15 bases not matched to a gene. As DNA, the CDR3 is TGCGCCAGCAGCCGAGGACTTGGACAGGGGGCTTCGAGCGGCTACACCTTC. It yields the protein CASSRGLGQGASSGYTF.

V is TRBV5-6 and J is TRBJ2-3, with 15 nucleotides matching TRBD2. Germline-derived CDR1 and CDR2 are SGHDT and YYEEEE. This CDR3 contains 16 residues. J was trimmed by 6 bases and V by 4 bases; bases with no gene match: 6. In DNA form, the CDR3 reads TGTGCCAGCAGCACTGGGACTAGCGGGGGGACCGATACGCAGTATTTT. Its translation: CASSTGTSGGTDTQYF. Full variable domain (outside the CDR3, taken from reference TRBV5-6 and TRBJ2-3): DAGVTQSPTHLIKTRGQQVTLRCSPKSGHDTVSWYQQALGQGPQFIFQYYEEEERQRGNFPDRFSGHQFPNYSSELNVNALLLGDSALYLCASSTGTSGGTDTQYFGPGTRLTVL.

The rearrangement uses TRBV6-1 and TRBJ2-5; the D gene is possibly TRBD1 (5 bases). The CDR3 loop spans 12 amino acids. V was cut by 1 base and J by 11 bases, with 11 bases left in between. Germline CDR1 is MNHNS and CDR2 is SASEGT. The CDR3 DNA reads TGTGCCAGCAGTGAAGGCATGGGGCAGCAGTACTTC. As protein: CASSEGMGQQYF.

V gene TRBV11-2 combines with J gene TRBJ1-1; weak D call: TRBD1 (5 bases). Germline V gives CDR1 SGHAT, CDR2 FQNNGV. There are 12 residues in the CDR3. Trimming left V 6 bases short and J 10 bases short, with 15 bases between. The CDR3 here is CASSLTGMRAFF. CDR3 bases: TGTGCCAGCAGTCTTACAGGAATGCGAGCTTTCTTT.

V is TRBV7-2 and J is TRBJ2-7; D is possibly TRBD1 (5 bases). The germline CDR1 and CDR2 sequences are SGHTA and FQGNSA. Between the trimmed V and J ends, which lost 5 bases and 1 base, there was a span of 9 bases. This CDR3 has 13 amino acids. The CDR3 nucleotides are TGTGCCAGCAGCCCCAGGGTTTCCTACGAGCAGTACTTC. Protein: CASSPRVSYEQYF. Full variable domain (remainder filled in from reference TRBV7-2 and TRBJ2-7): GAGVSQSPSNKVTEKGKDVELRCDPISGHTALYWYRQSLGQGLEFLIYFQGNSAPDKSGLPSDRFSAERTGGSVSTLTIQRTQQEDSAVYLCASSPRVSYEQYFGPGTRLTVT.

This clone was seen a few times. The chain links TRBV4-1 to TRBJ2-1; 9 bases map to TRBD1. Germline V gene sequence: CDR1 MGHRA, CDR2 YSYEKL. The CDR3 sequence is 15 residues long. V lost 0 bases and J lost 9; bases outside the gene matches: 6. The CDR3 DNA reads as TGCGCCAGCAGCCAAGAAGGGACAGGGCTTCCTGAGCAGTTCTTC. Translating gives CASSQEGTGLPEQFF.